The 3 T cell receptor beta chains in this list originate from one sample, sequenced in a study of memory CD4+ T cells and cytomegalovirus serostatus. TCRdb keeps only in-frame clones here, not all; method: immunoSEQ multiplex PCR. The sample carries 56,000 or so clones, around 78% recorded once. The sort gate was single viable CD3+CD4+CD8-CD45RO+ cells for memory CD4+ T cells. Sequencing input: memory CD4+ T cells from blood. The receptors stem from an adult in good health and CMV-seronegative.

This clone occurred a few times. J is TRBJ2-3 and V is TRBV11-3; weak D call: TRBD1 (6 bases). The length of the CDR3 is 15 residues. V was shortened by 2 bases and J by 3 bases, with 12 bases between the two germline ends. Germline V lookup: CDR1 SGHNT, CDR2 YENEEA. CDR3 nucleotides: TGTGCCAGCAGCTTATCAGGGCAGGGGACAGATACGCAGTATTTT. It encodes CASSLSGQGTDTQYF.

The gene calls are TRBV5-1 and TRBJ1-2, with TRBD1 as a possible D gene (5 bases). Germline CDR1 SGHRS, CDR2 YFSETQ. The length of the CDR3 is 14 residues. V was clipped by 0 bases and J by 4 bases, with 10 bases between them. DNA for the CDR3: TGCGCCAGCAGCTTGGAAGGGACTACCTATGGCTACACCTTC. The encoded protein is CASSLEGTTYGYTF.

The chain links TRBV5-1 to TRBJ1-2; the D gene is possibly TRBD1 (5 bases). CDR3 length equals 17 residues. Trimming shortened V by 3 bases and J by 3 bases, and 21 bases separated the two germline ends. CDR1 and CDR2 (germline): SGHRS, YFSETQ. The DNA of the CDR3 is TGCGCCAGCAGCTCAGGGCTCGATGGGGCCCCACACTATGGCTACACCTTC. It yields the protein CASSSGLDGAPHYGYTF.